These 24 T cell receptor beta chains were sequenced from one sample in a study of CD4 T cells in relation to SARS-CoV-2 and coronaviruses. Sequenced by immunoSEQ multiplex PCR; TCRdb stores in-frame clones only, minus some. The sample includes about 68,000 clones, approximately 93% of them seen just once. Before the COVID-19 pandemic, during about 2010-2018, CD4+ T cells were taken from unexposed donors. Material: naive CD4+ T cells from PBMCs. Noted subset: naive CD4+ T cells isolated by negative enrichment. The source of these receptors is a human donor in good health.

This clone was detected only a few times. V is TRBV5-1 and J is TRBJ2-2, with 8 bases aligning to TRBD2. The CDR3 runs 15 residues. Trimming removed 2 bases from V and 5 bases from J; junction bases left unmatched: 5. Germline lookup yields CDR1 SGHRS and CDR2 YFSETQ. DNA for the CDR3: TGCGCCAGCAGCTTCAGCGGGAGAGGAACCGGGGAGCTGTTTTTT. Protein product: CASSFSGRGTGELFF.

The chain uses TRBV6-5 and TRBJ1-2; D is ambiguous. The CDR3 is made up of 13 amino acids. V dropped 8 bases and J dropped 7 bases, with 17 bases sitting between them. The germline V gene has CDR1 MNHEY and CDR2 SVGAGI. Written as DNA, the CDR3 is TGTGCCAGCGGGGAGGGAACCTTCGGTGGCTACACCTTC. Encoded protein: CASGEGTFGGYTF.

The V call is TRBV19, the J call TRBJ1-3; D uncertain. This CDR3 is 14 amino acids long. CDR1 is LNHDA and CDR2 is SQIVND in the germline V gene (reference sequence). V shed 3 bases and J shed 0 bases, with 6 bases lying between them. Here the CDR3 DNA reads TGTGCCAGTAGTATCGGGGTCTCTGGAAACACCATATATTTT. It is translated as CASSIGVSGNTIYF.

The CDR3, as DNA: TGTGCCAGCAGCCAAGATCTCGAGAACACTGAAGCTTTCTTT. This codes for CASSQDLENTEAFF. The chain employs TRBV3-1 (or the pseudogene TRBV3-2) and TRBJ1-1; D is unclear. Deletions cut 0 bases from V and 1 base from J, with 6 bases between. The CDR3 totals 14 residues. The germline gives CDR1 LGHDT, CDR2 YNNKEL (reference sequence).

The CDR3 here is CASRRQGSPPADTQYF. The CDR3 region has the DNA TGTGCCAGCAGAAGACAGGGTAGCCCACCGGCGGATACGCAGTATTTT. V is TRBV28 and J is TRBJ2-3, with 7 nucleotides matching TRBD1. CDR1 MDHEN and CDR2 SYDVKM come from the germline V gene. The CDR3 contains 16 residues. Trimming cost V 6 bases and J 6 bases; bases outside gene matches: 15.

The chain has TRBV6-5 and TRBJ2-7, with 9 bases that match TRBD1. This CDR3 spans 14 amino acids. With 6 bases clipped from V and 2 bases from J, the junction kept 5 bases outside the gene matches. CDR1 is MNHEY and CDR2 is SVGAGI in the germline V gene. This chain's CDR3 is CASRYTGGTYEQYF. CDR3 nucleotide sequence: TGTGCCAGCAGATACACAGGGGGCACCTACGAGCAGTACTTC.

V is TRBV21-1 and J is TRBJ2-7; TRBD2, the D gene given by the table, was not confirmed from the DNA. TRBV21-1 has pseudogene status. The CDR3 is 19 residues long. The CDR3 spells CASSKGGTSGRPGYYEQYF. The CDR3 DNA follows: TGTGCCAGCAGCAAAGGGGGGACTAGCGGGAGACCCGGATACTACGAGCAGTACTTC.

The rearrangement uses TRBV4-1 and TRBJ1-2, with 7 bases that match TRBD1. The CDR3 totals 15 residues. With 0 bases clipped from V and 10 bases from J, the junction kept 11 bases outside the gene matches. Germline V CDR1 and CDR2: MGHRA, YSYEKL. In DNA form, the CDR3 reads TGCGCCAGCAGCCAAGACCAAGGGACAGCGAGGGCCTACACCTTC. It codes for CASSQDQGTARAYTF.

The genes are TRBV11-2 and TRBJ2-7, with 9 bases lining up with TRBD2. This CDR3 spans 15 amino acids. V shed 1 base, J shed 6 bases, and the junction held 7 bases outside the gene matches. CDR1 and CDR2 (germline): SGHAT, FQNNGV. Here the CDR3 reads CASSLGTSVWGEQYF. CDR3 coding DNA: TGTGCCAGCAGCTTAGGGACTAGCGTATGGGGCGAGCAGTACTTC.

The chain links TRBV7-9 to TRBJ2-2; 7 bases are shared with TRBD2. CDR3 size: 14 residues. The V gene end was trimmed by 5 bases and the J gene end by 6 bases; junction bases not matched to a gene: 6. CDR1 and CDR2 from the germline V gene are SEHNR and FQNEAQ (reference sequence). Here the CDR3 reads CASSPSREAGELFF. The CDR3 DNA reads as TGTGCCAGCAGCCCCAGTCGGGAGGCCGGGGAGCTGTTTTTT.

The genes are TRBV11-3 and TRBJ2-2; a weak D match, TRBD2 (7 bases). The CDR3 is made up of 14 amino acids. Germline V CDR1 and CDR2: SGHNT, YENEEA. The V end was cut by 5 bases, the J end by 6 bases, with 13 bases between. The CDR3 protein is CASSARGAAGELFF. The CDR3 DNA sequence: TGTGCCAGCAGCGCCCGGGGGGCGGCCGGGGAGCTGTTTTTT.

The J gene is TRBJ1-6, the V gene TRBV18; D not resolved. Germline-derived CDR1 and CDR2 are KGHSH and LQKENI. CDR3 size: 14 residues. With 2 bases removed from V and 5 bases from J, the gap between germline ends came to 7 bases. As DNA, the CDR3 is TGTGCCAGCTCACCAACGGCAGATAATTCACCCCTCCACTTT. It encodes CASSPTADNSPLHF.

The rearrangement uses TRBV6-2 or TRBV6-3 and TRBJ2-1; D perhaps matches TRBD2 (6 bases). The CDR3 spans 14 residues. The germline V gene has CDR1 MNHEY and CDR2 SVGEGT. Trimming stripped 4 bases from V and 9 bases from J, with 16 bases between. This CDR3 reads CASSSRIYGGEQFF. In nucleotides, the CDR3 is TGTGCCAGCAGTTCCCGGATCTACGGGGGTGAGCAGTTCTTC.

The V and J genes are TRBV19 and TRBJ1-2; TRBD1 aligns across 7 bases. Per germline, CDR1 LNHDA and CDR2 SQIVND (reference sequence). The V and J ends lost 5 bases and 8 bases, in that order; junction bases with no gene match: 5. The CDR3 has 12 amino acids. CDR3: CASSEQGSGYTF. The DNA of the CDR3 is TGTGCCAGTAGTGAACAGGGGAGCGGCTACACCTTC.

The chain joins TRBV18 to TRBJ1-6; D gene uncertain. The CDR3 is 13 amino acids. In germline, CDR1 is KGHSH, CDR2 LQKENI. V was trimmed by 10 bases and J by 6 bases, leaving 13 bases between them. The CDR3 sequence is CATGLSRNSPLHF. The CDR3 DNA reads as TGTGCCACCGGGTTGTCCCGTAATTCACCCCTCCACTTT.

This chain joins TRBV3-1 (or the pseudogene TRBV3-2) and TRBJ1-5; 7 nucleotides match TRBD1. Germline CDR1 reads LGHDT; CDR2 reads YNNKEL (reference sequence). This CDR3 comprises 15 residues. V was clipped by 3 bases and J by 11 bases; unmatched bases: 13. CDR3 nucleotides: TGTGCCAGCAGCCACTCCCGGGACAGTCATCGAACCCAGCATTTT. Translation gives CASSHSRDSHRTQHF.

The chain has TRBV28 and TRBJ1-2, with D tentatively TRBD1 (5 bases). CDR1 MDHEN and CDR2 SYDVKM come from the germline V gene. Trimming cost V 1 base and J 4 bases, with 10 bases left between them. This CDR3 is 14 amino acids long. The CDR3 coding sequence is TGTGCCAGCAGTTTATTAGGCAGGGCCTATGGCTACACCTTC. As protein: CASSLLGRAYGYTF.

This clone was detected a few times. The chain has TRBV9 and TRBJ1-5; D gene ambiguous. V was shortened by 0 bases and J by 0 bases, with 4 bases between the two germline ends. This CDR3 is built from 14 residues. The germline V gene encodes CDR1 SGDLS and CDR2 YYNGEE. The CDR3 sequence: CASSVGTSNQPQHF. The CDR3 region has the DNA TGTGCCAGCAGCGTAGGCACTAGCAATCAGCCCCAGCATTTT.

The genes are TRBV28 and TRBJ2-7; 8 bases line up with TRBD1. From germline, CDR1 is MDHEN and CDR2 SYDVKM. V shed 5 bases and J 7 bases; nucleotides not matched to a gene: 13. This CDR3 contains 15 residues. The CDR3 is CASSPRDRLIGEQYF. The DNA for the CDR3 is TGTGCCAGCAGTCCCCGGGACAGGCTAATCGGGGAGCAGTACTTC. The complete variable domain, with remaining parts taken from reference TRBV28 and TRBJ2-7, reads DVKVTQSSRYLVKRTGEKVFLECVQDMDHENMFWYRQDPGLGLRLIYFSYDVKMKEKGDIPEGYSVSREKKERFSLILESASTNQTSMYLCASSPRDRLIGEQYFGPGTRLTVT.

The J gene is TRBJ1-2, the V gene TRBV28; 8 bases fit TRBD1. CDR1 and CDR2 (germline): MDHEN, SYDVKM. After removal of 2 bases from V and 2 bases from J, the junction contained 10 bases not matched to a gene. The CDR3 covers 17 residues. CDR3 DNA: TGTGCCAGCAGTTTAAGCGCCGGACAGGGTTTAAACTATGGCTACACCTTC. Translating it yields CASSLSAGQGLNYGYTF.

The CDR3 nucleotides are TGTGCCAGCTCACTCACTAACCAAGAGACCCAGTACTTC. This sequence encodes CASSLTNQETQYF. The rearrangement uses TRBV18 and TRBJ2-5; no reliable D call. V gave up 4 bases and J gave up 0 bases, with 6 bases separating them. The CDR3 loop spans 13 amino acids. CDR1 and CDR2 from the germline V gene are KGHSH and LQKENI.

The chain uses TRBV5-1 and TRBJ2-5; no clear D gene. Germline CDR1 is SGHRS and CDR2 is YFSETQ. Trimming took off 1 base at V and 5 bases at J, with 9 bases between the two ends. The CDR3 runs to 13 residues. This CDR3 is CASSLYIGETQYF. In DNA form, the CDR3 reads TGCGCCAGCAGCTTGTATATTGGGGAGACCCAGTACTTC.

The chain links TRBV5-1 to TRBJ2-7; perhaps TRBD1 as D (5 bases). Per the germline V gene, CDR1 is SGHRS and CDR2 is YFSETQ. The CDR3 contains 14 residues. Trimming pared 3 bases from V and 0 bases from J, leaving 10 bases between. CDR3 sequence reads: CASSSLQDSYEQYF. The CDR3 DNA is TGCGCCAGCAGCTCCTTACAGGACTCCTACGAGCAGTACTTC.

The rearrangement uses TRBV11-3 and TRBJ2-1, with D perhaps given as TRBD1 or TRBD2 (5 bases each). Trimming pared 4 bases from V and 4 bases from J, leaving 14 bases between. Looked up from germline, CDR1 is SGHNT and CDR2 is YENEEA. The CDR3 sequence is 15 residues long. Here the CDR3 DNA reads TGTGCCAGCAGCTCCGGGACGGGAACTTACAATGAGCAGTTCTTC. Its protein product is CASSSGTGTYNEQFF.